The clone carrying this T cell receptor (beta chain) came up once. Its target is unknown. This sample is drawn from a study of T-cell reconstitution after alpha-beta-depleted transplantation in children. Study-level findings and limits: Newly generated T cells supplied most T-cell counts and diversity one year post-transplant.

The TCRbeta library incorporated unique molecular identifiers. TCRdb re-called the PCR reads through MiXCR, storing one row per CDR3 protein. In the table there are 45,000 to 60,000 distinct CDR3 sequences, under 60% of which are singletons. This CDR3 is 15 amino acids long. In germline, CDR1 is SGHDT, CDR2 YYEEEE. The V and J ends lost 0 bases and 1 base respectively, with 10 bases between them. This clonotype originated in a boy less than two years old with SCID, due to receive a stem cell transplant. The chain links TRBV5-6 to TRBJ2-5; TRBD2 might be the D (6 bases). Sequenced here: peripheral blood, sampled before TCRalphabeta/CD19-depleted stem cell transplant. CDR3 DNA: TGTGCCAGCAGCTTGGAAAGGGGAGGCCAAGAGACCCAGTACTTC. Encoded protein: CASSLERGGQETQYF. The full variable domain, with the rest looked up from reference TRBV5-6 and TRBJ2-5, is DAGVTQSPTHLIKTRGQQVTLRCSPKSGHDTVSWYQQALGQGPQFIFQYYEEEERQRGNFPDRFSGHQFPNYSSELNVNALLLGDSALYLCASSLERGGQETQYFGPGTRLLVL.